A selection of T cell receptor beta chains follows, all from one sample in a study of OX40 agonist ivuxolimab in advanced cancers. Clones were sequenced by immunoSEQ multiplex PCR, and TCRdb holds only the in-frame ones, with some missing. The table records around 62,000 clones, about four fifths of them present only once. This specimen was CD4+ or CD8+ T cells sorted from blood, taken in a trial of the OX40 agonist ivuxolimab. The receptors were sampled from an adult with an advanced solid tumor such as melanoma, head and neck, liver or kidney cancer. CDR3s include the opening cysteine and the closing phenylalanine or tryptophan. A D gene is named only where the DNA matches it firmly. The size of a clone is reported for some rows only, either as once, few or many, or as a class for expanded clones.

>TRBV11-2|TRBD1|TRBJ1-1|.
TGTGCCAGCAGCTCACAGGGGTTGAACACTGAAGCTTTCTTT
CASSSQGLNTEAFF
>TRBV6-5|TRBD1|TRBJ1-2|.
TGTGCCAGCAGGCGCGGGACAGGTACCAACTATGGCTACACCTTC
CASRRGTGTNYGYTF
>TRBV18|.|TRBJ1-2|.
TGTGCCAGCTCCCCGGGAAGGCTGCCTAACTATGGCTACACCTTC
CASSPGRLPNYGYTF
>TRBV19|.|TRBJ1-3|.
TGTGCCAGTAGCACCCTTACTACCCTTAGTCAACCGGGTGGAAACACCATATATTTT
CASSTLTTLSQPGGNTIYF
>TRBV2|.|TRBJ1-6|.
TGTGCCAGCACCAGGTCGGGACAAAGTTCACCCCTCCACTTT
CASTRSGQSSPLHF
>TRBV28|.|TRBJ1-3|.
TGTGCCAGCAGCGCTGGAAACACCATATATTTT
CASSAGNTIYF
>TRBV29-1|TRBD1|TRBJ2-2|few
TGCAGCGTCGAGACAGGGGACGCGAACACCGGGGAGCTGTTTTTT
CSVETGDANTGELFF
>TRBV28|.|TRBJ2-2|.
TGTGCCAGCACGCCCGCCAAGGGGCCAAGATTCACCGGGGAGCTGTTTTTT
CASTPAKGPRFTGELFF
>TRBV9|.|TRBJ2-1|.
TGTGCCAGCAGCCCCACTAGGGGACCGGCGGAGCAGTTCTTC
CASSPTRGPAEQFF
>TRBV27|TRBD1|TRBJ1-2|medium-sized
TGTGCCAGCAGCTCACCCACCGGGACAGGGGGCCCTTCGTCCTATGGCTACACCTTC
CASSSPTGTGGPSSYGYTF
>TRBV18|.|TRBJ1-2|.
TGTGCCAGCTCACCCGGCGAGAACTATGGCTACACCTTC
CASSPGENYGYTF
>TRBV6-5|TRBD1|TRBJ2-7|.
TGTGCCAGCAGACCATATACAGGGGGCGGAGAGCAGTACTTC
CASRPYTGGGEQYF
>TRBV4-2|TRBD2|TRBJ2-1|.
TGTGCCAGCAGCCAAGATGGAGTAGCGGGGGTGGATGAGCAGTTCTTC
CASSQDGVAGVDEQFF
>TRBV5-1|.|TRBJ2-2|.
TGCGCCAGCAGCGGGCTCGCGGCGGCCGGGGAGCTGTTTTTT
CASSGLAAAGELFF
>TRBV7-9|.|TRBJ1-1|few
TGTGCCAGCAGCTTTCCGAACACTGAAGCTTTCTTT
CASSFPNTEAFF
>TRBV28|.|TRBJ2-7|.
TGTGCCAGCAGTCTCGCTCTGAAGTTGGTGGGGGTGATGTCCTACGAGCAGTACTTC
CASSLALKLVGVMSYEQYF
>TRBV19|TRBD1|TRBJ1-1|once
TGTGCCAGTAGGACTACAGGGGGAATGATTGAAGCTTTCTTT
CASRTTGGMIEAFF
>TRBV10-3|.|TRBJ1-4|.
TGTGCCATCAGGGACGGGTATGCTGAAAAACTGTTTTTT
CAIRDGYAEKLFF
>TRBV6-5|.|TRBJ2-7|few
TGTGCCAGCAGTTACTCGGTCGGGTTGTCCTCGGGCGAGCAGTACTTC
CASSYSVGLSSGEQYF
>TRBV7-2|.|TRBJ2-5|.
TGTGCCAGTAGGACAGAACCTGCATCTGAGACCCAGTACTTC
CASRTEPASETQYF
>TRBV5-8|TRBD1|TRBJ1-3|.
TGTGCCAGCAGCCTCAGGACAGGGGGAGGAAACACCATATATTTT
CASSLRTGGGNTIYF
>TRBV5-1|TRBD1|TRBJ1-3|.
TGCGCCAGCAGCTTGGCTGCCCAGACAGGGGGGTCTGGAAACACCATATATTTT
CASSLAAQTGGSGNTIYF
>TRBV6-1|TRBD1|TRBJ1-2|.
TGTGCCAGCAGTGATACTTGGACAGGATCCTATGGCTACACCTTC
CASSDTWTGSYGYTF
>TRBV28|.|TRBJ1-2|.
TGTGCCAGCAGTTTGGGCAGGGCTGACTATGGCTACACCTTC
CASSLGRADYGYTF
>TRBV13|TRBD1|TRBJ1-5|.
TGTGCCAGCAGCTCCAAAGGACAGGGACCTTATAGCAATCAGCCCCAGCATTTT
CASSSKGQGPYSNQPQHF
>TRBV7-9|.|TRBJ1-2|once
TGTGCCAGCAGCTTTGGTTTGGGCAACTATGGCTACACCTTC
CASSFGLGNYGYTF
>TRBV19|.|TRBJ1-5|.
TGTGCCAGTAGTATGAAGGGACATAGCAATCAGCCCCAGCATTTT
CASSMKGHSNQPQHF
>TRBV5-1|.|TRBJ1-6|.
TGCGCCAGCACCCCCCACCCGGACAGTTATAATTCACCCCTCCACTTT
CASTPHPDSYNSPLHF
>TRBV7-8|.|TRBJ1-5|.
TGTGCCAGCAGCCCGGCGACAGGTTTAAGTTGGGCCCAGCATTTT
CASSPATGLSWAQHF
>TRBV6-1|TRBD1|TRBJ1-1|.
TGTGCCAGCAGGATCCGGGACAGGGGTGGAGAAGCTTTCTTT
CASRIRDRGGEAFF
>TRBV6-5|.|TRBJ1-4|once
TGTGCCAGCAGTTACTCAGGGGCCAATAATGAAAAACTGTTTTTT
CASSYSGANNEKLFF
>TRBV6-1|TRBD1|TRBJ1-5|.
TGTGCCAGCAGCCACGACAGGGGCAGTCAGCCCCAGCATTTT
CASSHDRGSQPQHF
>TRBV7-2|.|TRBJ1-5|.
TGTGCCAGCAGCTTAGATGCTGGTAATCAGCCCCAGCATTTT
CASSLDAGNQPQHF
>TRBV11-2|TRBD1|TRBJ2-7|.
TGTGCCAGCAGCTTTAGGGGACAGGGCACCTACGAGCAGTACTTC
CASSFRGQGTYEQYF
>TRBV6-1|.|TRBJ1-2|.
TGTGCCAGCAGAGGGACATTTTCTAACTATGGCTACACCTTC
CASRGTFSNYGYTF
>TRBV27|TRBD2|TRBJ2-7|.
TGTGCCAGCCAGCGGGGAGACGAGCAGTACTTC
CASQRGDEQYF
>TRBV14|.|TRBJ2-7|.
TGTGCCAGCAGCCAATCAATCGTAAAAGCCTACGAGCAGTACTTC
CASSQSIVKAYEQYF
>TRBV19|.|TRBJ1-2|.
TGTGCCAGTAGTCCAAGCGACAGAGTCTATGGCTACACCTTC
CASSPSDRVYGYTF
>TRBV5-4|.|TRBJ2-3|.
TGTGCCAGCAGTGAGCAGAAACGCACAGATACGCAGTATTTT
CASSEQKRTDTQYF
>TRBV4-3|.|TRBJ2-5|.
TGCGCCAGCAGCCAAGACCCCAGGGGTGAGACCCAGTACTTC
CASSQDPRGETQYF
>TRBV9|TRBD1|TRBJ2-3|.
TGTGCCAGCAGCTCACGACAGGGGGAACAAGCAGATACGCAGTATTTT
CASSSRQGEQADTQYF
>TRBV29-1|TRBD1|TRBJ1-2|.
TGCAGCGCCGGGGGTGTGGACAGGGGCTATGGCTACACCTTC
CSAGGVDRGYGYTF
>TRBV6-5|.|TRBJ1-2|.
TGTGCCAGCACCCCGGGAGGAGTCGGAGGCTACACCTTC
CASTPGGVGGYTF
>TRBV7-2|TRBD1|TRBJ1-5|.
TGTGCCAGCAGCCGAACAGGGGTCAATCAGCCCCAGCATTTT
CASSRTGVNQPQHF
>TRBV7-9|.|TRBJ1-1|.
TGTGCCAGCAGCTTATCAGTGAACACTGAAGCTTTCTTT
CASSLSVNTEAFF
>TRBV5-1|TRBD2|TRBJ2-1|.
TGCGCCAGCAGCTTTGGACTAGTGAGGGATGAGCAGTTCTTC
CASSFGLVRDEQFF
>TRBV6-1|.|TRBJ1-5|.
TGTGCCAGCAGTGAAGGGGGGCGAGGCAATCAGCCCCAGCATTTT
CASSEGGRGNQPQHF
>TRBV29-1|.|TRBJ1-5|.
TGCAGCGTTCAGACGGGGGGCAATCAGCCCCAGCATTTT
CSVQTGGNQPQHF
>TRBV19|.|TRBJ2-4|.
TGTGCCAGTAAACAGGACGCCAAAAACATTCAGTACTTC
CASKQDAKNIQYF
>TRBV10-3|.|TRBJ1-2|.
TGTGCCATCAGTGGTCAACTGACGGGACCTGGGGGCTACACCTTC
CAISGQLTGPGGYTF
>TRBV6-1|.|TRBJ2-3|.
TGTGCCAGCAGTGAAGCCTGGGGAACAGATACGCAGTATTTT
CASSEAWGTDTQYF
>TRBV6-5|.|TRBJ2-1|.
TGTGCCAGCAGTCTCAGTAATGAGCAGTTCTTC
CASSLSNEQFF